This TCR beta chain was documented in a study of blood T cells in healthy people across ages. On this clonotype: An end of the junction does not agree with germline; a read error may underlie this.

Germline assignment: CDR1 SGHTA and CDR2 FQGNSA. The CDR3 consists of 15 residues. A J-beta primer mix and a sample-barcoded 5' primer were used in a second PCR of roughly 6 to 12 cycles. Each CDR3 protein is one row after TCRdb ran MiXCR on the 5' RACE reads. The profile shows 1.8 million or so distinct CDR3 sequences, roughly 43% of them singletons. Material: blood. The origin of this receptor is a human donor in good health. V gene TRBV7-2 combines with J gene TRBJ2-1; the D gene is possibly TRBD2 (6 bases). CDR3 in amino acids: CASSSPFVAVNEQFF. The CDR3 DNA reads TGCGCCAGCAGCTCCCCCTTCGTAGCGGTAAACGAGCAGTTCTTC.